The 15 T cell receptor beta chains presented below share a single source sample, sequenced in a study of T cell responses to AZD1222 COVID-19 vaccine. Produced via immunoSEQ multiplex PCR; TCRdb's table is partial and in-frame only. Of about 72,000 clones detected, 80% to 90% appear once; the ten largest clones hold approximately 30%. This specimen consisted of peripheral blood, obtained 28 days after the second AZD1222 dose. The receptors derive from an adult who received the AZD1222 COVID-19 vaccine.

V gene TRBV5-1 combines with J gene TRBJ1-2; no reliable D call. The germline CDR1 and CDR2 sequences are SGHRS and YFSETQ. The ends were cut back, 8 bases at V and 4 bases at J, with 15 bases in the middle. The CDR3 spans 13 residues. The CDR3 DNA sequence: TGCGCCAGTAGCCAAACAGTCCTCTATGGCTACACCTTC. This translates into CASSQTVLYGYTF.

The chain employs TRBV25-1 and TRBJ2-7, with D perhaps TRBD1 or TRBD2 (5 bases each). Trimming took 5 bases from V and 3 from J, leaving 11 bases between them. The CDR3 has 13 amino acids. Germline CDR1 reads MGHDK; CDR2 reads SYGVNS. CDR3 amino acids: CASSFGTVYEQYF. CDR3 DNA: TGTGCCAGCAGTTTCGGGACGGTCTACGAGCAGTACTTC.

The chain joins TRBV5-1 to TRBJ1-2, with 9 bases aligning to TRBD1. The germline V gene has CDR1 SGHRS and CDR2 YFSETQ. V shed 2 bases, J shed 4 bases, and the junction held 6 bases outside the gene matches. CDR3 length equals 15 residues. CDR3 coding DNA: TGCGCCAGCAGCTTTGACCGGGACAGGGTCTATGGCTACACCTTC. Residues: CASSFDRDRVYGYTF. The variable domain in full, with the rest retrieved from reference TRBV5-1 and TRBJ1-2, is KAGVTQTPRYLIKTRGQQVTLSCSPISGHRSVSWYQQTPGQGLQFLFEYFSETQRNKGNFPGRFSGRQFSNSRSEMNVSTLELGDSALYLCASSFDRDRVYGYTFGSGTRLTVV.

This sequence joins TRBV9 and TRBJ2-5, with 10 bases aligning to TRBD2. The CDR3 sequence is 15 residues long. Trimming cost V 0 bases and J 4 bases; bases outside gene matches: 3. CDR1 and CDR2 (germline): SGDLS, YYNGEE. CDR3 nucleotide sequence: TGTGCCAGCAGCGTAGGTCTAGCGGGAGCAGAGACCCAGTACTTC. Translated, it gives CASSVGLAGAETQYF.

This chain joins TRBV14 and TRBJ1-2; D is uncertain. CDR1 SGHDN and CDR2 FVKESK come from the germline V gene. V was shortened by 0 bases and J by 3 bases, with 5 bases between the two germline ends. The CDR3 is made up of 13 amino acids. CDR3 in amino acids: CASSQEVDYGYTF. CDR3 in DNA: TGTGCCAGCAGCCAAGAGGTGGACTATGGCTACACCTTC.

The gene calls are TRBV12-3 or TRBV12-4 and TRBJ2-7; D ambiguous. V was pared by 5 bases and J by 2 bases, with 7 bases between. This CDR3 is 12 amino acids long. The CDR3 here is CASSTETYEQYF. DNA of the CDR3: TGTGCCAGCAGTACGGAGACCTACGAGCAGTACTTC.

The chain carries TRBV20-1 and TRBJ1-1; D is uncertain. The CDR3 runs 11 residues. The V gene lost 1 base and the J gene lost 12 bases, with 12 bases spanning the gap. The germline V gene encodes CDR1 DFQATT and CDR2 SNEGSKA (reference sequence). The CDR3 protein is CSARVTAGSFF. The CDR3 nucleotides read TGCAGTGCTAGAGTGACCGCCGGGTCTTTCTTT.

The CDR3 DNA reads as TGTGTTCGTCCGGCGGGACGATCGGATTGGGATCCGCGACTTTCCTACAATGAGCAGTTCTTC. Residues: CVRPAGRSDWDPRLSYNEQFF. The chain joins TRBV12-2 to TRBJ2-1; TRBD2, the table's D call, was not compared with the DNA. TRBV12-2 is listed as a pseudogene. This CDR3 comprises 21 residues.

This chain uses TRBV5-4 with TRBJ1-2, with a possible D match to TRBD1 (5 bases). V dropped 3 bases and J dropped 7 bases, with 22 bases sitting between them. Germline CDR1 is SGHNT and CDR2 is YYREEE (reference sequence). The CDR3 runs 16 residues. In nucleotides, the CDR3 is TGTGCCAGCAGCTCCCCTGGGAGGGGTAACCCTAGTGGCTACACCTTC. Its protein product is CASSSPGRGNPSGYTF.

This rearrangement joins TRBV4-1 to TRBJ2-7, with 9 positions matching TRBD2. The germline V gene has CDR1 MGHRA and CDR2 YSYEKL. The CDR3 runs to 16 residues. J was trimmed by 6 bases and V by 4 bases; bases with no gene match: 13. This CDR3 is CASSPWGAGGNAEQYF. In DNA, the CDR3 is TGCGCCAGCAGCCCATGGGGGGCGGGAGGGAATGCCGAGCAGTACTTC.

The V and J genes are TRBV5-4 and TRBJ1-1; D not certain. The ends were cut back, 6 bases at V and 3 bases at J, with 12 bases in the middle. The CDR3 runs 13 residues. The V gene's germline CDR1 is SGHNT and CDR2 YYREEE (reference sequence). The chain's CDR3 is CASIGPRDTEAFF. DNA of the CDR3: TGTGCCAGCATCGGCCCCCGGGACACTGAAGCTTTCTTT.

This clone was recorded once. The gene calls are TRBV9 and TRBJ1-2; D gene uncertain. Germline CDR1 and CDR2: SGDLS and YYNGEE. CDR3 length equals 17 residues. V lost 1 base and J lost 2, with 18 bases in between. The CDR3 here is CASSVSSEGQANYGYTF. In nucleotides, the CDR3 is TGTGCCAGCAGCGTAAGCTCTGAGGGCCAGGCGAACTATGGCTACACCTTC.

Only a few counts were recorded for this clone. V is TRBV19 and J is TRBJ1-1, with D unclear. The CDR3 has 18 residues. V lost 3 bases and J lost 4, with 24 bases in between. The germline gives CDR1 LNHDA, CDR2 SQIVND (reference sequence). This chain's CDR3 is CASSILLRKSGVGTEAFF. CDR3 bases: TGTGCCAGTAGTATCCTCCTCCGGAAATCGGGTGTCGGCACTGAAGCTTTCTTT.

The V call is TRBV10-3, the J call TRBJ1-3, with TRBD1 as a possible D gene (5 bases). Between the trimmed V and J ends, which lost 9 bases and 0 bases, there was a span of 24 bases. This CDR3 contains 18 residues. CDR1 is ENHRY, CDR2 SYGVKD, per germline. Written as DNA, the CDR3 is TGTGCCATAAGAGATAATGTGGGGACTTTCAGCTCTGGAAACACCATATATTTT. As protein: CAIRDNVGTFSSGNTIYF.

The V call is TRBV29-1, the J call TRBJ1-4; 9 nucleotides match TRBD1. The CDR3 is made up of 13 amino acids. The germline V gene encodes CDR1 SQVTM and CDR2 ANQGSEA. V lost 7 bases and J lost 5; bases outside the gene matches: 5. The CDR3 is CSAQTGGNEKLFF. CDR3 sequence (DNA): TGCAGCGCACAGACAGGGGGGAATGAAAAACTGTTTTTT.